This is a list of T cell receptor beta chains from one sample in a study of radiotherapy plus CTLA-4 blockade in lung cancer. The data were produced by immunoSEQ multiplex PCR, yet TCRdb's version contains in-frame clones alone and is incomplete. Altogether 80,000 to 100,000 clones are present, about 81% being singletons, with the ten largest covering roughly 3.5%. The material sequenced was peripheral blood, taken from a patient treated with radiotherapy plus ipilimumab. Every receptor here comes from a human donor with non-small cell lung cancer who had a partial response to radiotherapy plus ipilimumab. CDR3s include the opening cysteine and the closing phenylalanine or tryptophan. Fields, in order: D gene, V gene, J gene, clone size, CDR3 protein, CDR3 DNA. The D gene is left open where the match is weak. The size field is filled for only some rows; it gives once, few, many or a size class.

d_call: .; v_call: TRBV6-5; j_call: TRBJ2-7; clone_size: .; cdr3_aa: CATKSLVSSYEQYF; cdr3_nt: TGTGCCACCAAATCTCTCGTTAGCTCCTACGAGCAGTACTTC
d_call: .; v_call: TRBV19; j_call: TRBJ2-5; clone_size: .; cdr3_aa: CASSRTRTQETQYF; cdr3_nt: TGTGCCAGTAGTCGAACTAGGACGCAAGAGACCCAGTACTTC
d_call: .; v_call: TRBV2; j_call: TRBJ1-2; clone_size: .; cdr3_aa: CASSPDSPRTHF; cdr3_nt: TGTGCCAGCAGCCCGGACAGCCCGCGAACCCACTTC
d_call: .; v_call: TRBV28; j_call: TRBJ2-5; clone_size: .; cdr3_aa: CASSPGGLRGETQYF; cdr3_nt: TGTGCCAGCAGTCCTGGAGGGTTACGTGGAGAGACCCAGTACTTC
d_call: TRBD1; v_call: TRBV2; j_call: TRBJ1-2; clone_size: .; cdr3_aa: CASTLGTGYGYTF; cdr3_nt: TGTGCCAGCACATTGGGGACAGGGTATGGCTACACCTTC
d_call: .; v_call: TRBV10-3; j_call: TRBJ1-1; clone_size: .; cdr3_aa: CAISASGGTTEAFF; cdr3_nt: TGTGCCATCAGTGCCTCCGGGGGGACCACTGAAGCTTTCTTT
d_call: TRBD1; v_call: TRBV9; j_call: TRBJ2-5; clone_size: .; cdr3_aa: CASSVSGQGKETQYF; cdr3_nt: TGTGCCAGCAGCGTTTCGGGACAGGGAAAGGAGACCCAGTACTTC
d_call: .; v_call: TRBV6-4; j_call: TRBJ1-1; clone_size: .; cdr3_aa: CASSSTGTADTEAFF; cdr3_nt: TGTGCCAGCAGCTCTACAGGGACGGCGGACACTGAAGCTTTCTTT
d_call: TRBD1; v_call: TRBV7-2; j_call: TRBJ2-2; clone_size: .; cdr3_aa: CASSRRQGNTGELFF; cdr3_nt: TGTGCCAGCAGCCGCCGACAGGGGAACACCGGGGAGCTGTTTTTT
d_call: TRBD2; v_call: TRBV7-2; j_call: TRBJ2-2; clone_size: few; cdr3_aa: CASSPPRGSGAHTGELFF; cdr3_nt: TGTGCCAGCAGCCCACCCCGAGGTAGCGGGGCTCACACCGGGGAGCTGTTTTTT